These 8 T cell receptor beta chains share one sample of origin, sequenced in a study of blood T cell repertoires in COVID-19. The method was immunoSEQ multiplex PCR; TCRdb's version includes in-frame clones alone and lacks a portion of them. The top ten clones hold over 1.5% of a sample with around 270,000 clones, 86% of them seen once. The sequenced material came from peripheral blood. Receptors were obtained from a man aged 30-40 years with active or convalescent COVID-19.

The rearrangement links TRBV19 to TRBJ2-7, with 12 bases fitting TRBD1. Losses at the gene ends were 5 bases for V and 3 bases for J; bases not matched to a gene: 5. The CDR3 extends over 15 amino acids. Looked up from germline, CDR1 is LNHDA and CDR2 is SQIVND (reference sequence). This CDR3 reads CASSVGQGAIYEQYF. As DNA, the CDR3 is TGTGCCAGTAGTGTGGGACAGGGGGCGATCTACGAGCAGTACTTC.

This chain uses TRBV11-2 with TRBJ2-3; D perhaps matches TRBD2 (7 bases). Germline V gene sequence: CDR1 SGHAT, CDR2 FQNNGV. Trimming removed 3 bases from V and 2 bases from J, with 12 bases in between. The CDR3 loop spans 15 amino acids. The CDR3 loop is CASSFARGATDTQYF. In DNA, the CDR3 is TGTGCCAGCAGCTTCGCTCGGGGGGCCACAGATACGCAGTATTTT.

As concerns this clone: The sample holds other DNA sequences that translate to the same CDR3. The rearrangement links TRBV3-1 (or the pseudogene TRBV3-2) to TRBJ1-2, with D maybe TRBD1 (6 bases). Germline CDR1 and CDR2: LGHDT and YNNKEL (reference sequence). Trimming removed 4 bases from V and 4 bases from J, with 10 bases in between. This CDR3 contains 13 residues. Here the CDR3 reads CASSPGQSYGYTF. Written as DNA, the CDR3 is TGTGCCAGCAGCCCCGGACAGTCCTATGGCTACACCTTC.

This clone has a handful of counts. CDR3 loop: CASSMSLATGELFF. CDR3 bases: TGTGCCAGTAGTATGAGCCTAGCCACCGGGGAGCTGTTTTTT. The V and J genes are TRBV19 and TRBJ2-2, with a tentative D call TRBD2 (5 bases). Trimming pared 3 bases from V and 4 bases from J, leaving 9 bases between. From germline, CDR1 is LNHDA and CDR2 SQIVND (reference sequence). The CDR3 runs to 14 residues.

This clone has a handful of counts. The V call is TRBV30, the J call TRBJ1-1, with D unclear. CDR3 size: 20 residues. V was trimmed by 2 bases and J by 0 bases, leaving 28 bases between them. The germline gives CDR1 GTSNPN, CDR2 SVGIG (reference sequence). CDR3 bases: TGTGCCTGGAGTTTTCCGTATCGAGTGGCAGAAACGGGGATGAACACTGAAGCTTTCTTT. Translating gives CAWSFPYRVAETGMNTEAFF.

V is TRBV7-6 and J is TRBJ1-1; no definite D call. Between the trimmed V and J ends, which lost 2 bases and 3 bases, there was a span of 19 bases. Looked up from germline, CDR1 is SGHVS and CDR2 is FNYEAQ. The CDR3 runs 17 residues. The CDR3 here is CASSLNIEGGFDTEAFF. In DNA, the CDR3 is TGTGCCAGCAGCTTAAATATCGAGGGAGGTTTTGACACTGAAGCTTTCTTT.

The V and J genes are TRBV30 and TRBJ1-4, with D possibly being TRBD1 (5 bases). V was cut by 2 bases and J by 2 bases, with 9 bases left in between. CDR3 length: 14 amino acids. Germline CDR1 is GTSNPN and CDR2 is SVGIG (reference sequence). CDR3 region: CAWSPGHTNEKLFF. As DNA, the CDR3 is TGTGCCTGGAGTCCAGGACACACTAATGAAAAACTGTTTTTT.

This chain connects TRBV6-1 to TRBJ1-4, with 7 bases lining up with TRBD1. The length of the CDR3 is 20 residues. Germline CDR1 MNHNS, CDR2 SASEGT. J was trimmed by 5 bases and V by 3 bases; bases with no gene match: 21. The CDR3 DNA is TGTGCCAGCAGTGAGGATTTGAGACAGGGTAGGTTAGAATGGAATGAAAAACTGTTTTTT. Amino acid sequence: CASSEDLRQGRLEWNEKLFF.